This entry describes one T cell receptor beta chain. Its antigen is not identified. This sample is part of a study of OX40 agonist ivuxolimab in advanced cancers. Whole-study context: Each patient was given ivuxolimab into a vein every 2 weeks, at 0.01 to 10 mg/kg. Study observations and caveats: Those patients achieving a partial response at 0.1-3.0 mg/kg showed among the lowest clonal expansion.

Looked up from germline, CDR1 is SEHNR and CDR2 is FQNEAQ (reference sequence). Trimming at V came to 3 bases and at J to 4 bases, leaving 4 bases not matched to a gene. The CDR3 is 15 amino acids. TCRdb's table, derived via immunoSEQ multiplex PCR, lists solely in-frame clones and lacks some. Of some 90,000 clones listed, roughly 87% were seen once; the top ten hold about 0.29%. Autoimmune disease history or systemic immunosuppression led to patients being barred. The receptor was isolated from an adult with an advanced solid tumor such as melanoma, head and neck, liver or kidney cancer. V gene TRBV7-9 combines with J gene TRBJ1-4; 8 nucleotides line up with TRBD1. Material: CD4+ or CD8+ T cells sorted from blood, obtained in a trial of the OX40 agonist ivuxolimab. CDR3 nucleotide sequence: TGTGCCAGCAGCTTCGGGACAGGTCTTAATGAAAAACTGTTTTTT. It specifies CASSFGTGLNEKLFF.